The next 18 T cell receptor beta chains were all read from a single sample in a study of blood T cell repertoires in COVID-19. Assay: immunoSEQ multiplex PCR; the TCRdb copy retains only in-frame clones and omits some. Altogether 150,000 to 250,000 clones are present, 94% being singletons, with the ten largest covering 0.6% to 0.9%. The sample consisted of peripheral blood. The receptors were gathered from a man aged 30 to 39 with COVID-19, enrolled during active disease.

The chain uses TRBV5-4 and TRBJ2-3, with 10 bases lining up with TRBD2. V gave up 5 bases and J gave up 6 bases; unmatched junction bases: 6. CDR1 and CDR2 (germline): SGHNT, YYREEE (reference sequence). There are 14 residues in the CDR3. For the CDR3, the DNA is TGTGCCAGCAGGGCTAGCGGGGGATGGGATACGCAGTATTTT. This gives the protein CASRASGGWDTQYF.

The rearrangement uses TRBV5-4 and TRBJ2-1; D is unresolved. CDR1 and CDR2 (germline): SGHNT, YYREEE (reference sequence). Trimming removed 1 base at V and 5 bases at J, with 7 bases between. This CDR3 has 13 residues. The CDR3 nucleotides are TGTGCCAGCAGCTTGATGGTAGACAATGAGCAGTTCTTC. Its protein is CASSLMVDNEQFF.

The V gene is TRBV18, the J gene TRBJ2-5; 9 nucleotides agree with TRBD1. The V segment lost 3 bases and the J segment 4 bases; nucleotides outside the gene matches: 6. Germline V gives CDR1 KGHSH, CDR2 LQKENI. The CDR3 is 15 residues long. CDR3 DNA: TGTGCCAGCTCACCCGGGACAGGGTTTGGAGAGACCCAGTACTTC. It specifies CASSPGTGFGETQYF.

The table lists this clone with a count of one. This rearrangement joins TRBV11-2 to TRBJ1-4, with D uncertain. This CDR3 has 14 amino acids. CDR1 is SGHAT, CDR2 FQNNGV, per germline. The ends were cut back, 5 bases at V and 4 bases at J, with 11 bases in the middle. The chain's CDR3 is CASSRGWINEKLFF. In nucleotides, the CDR3 is TGTGCCAGCAGCCGAGGGTGGATTAATGAAAAACTGTTTTTT.

The chain couples TRBV5-4 to TRBJ2-5, with 7 bases aligning to TRBD1. Germline assignment: CDR1 SGHNT and CDR2 YYREEE (reference sequence). V was clipped by 0 bases and J by 1 base; unmatched bases: 9. The CDR3 has 17 amino acids. Here the CDR3 reads CASSLVGIGGLQETQYF. Written as DNA, the CDR3 is TGTGCCAGCAGCTTGGTTGGTATAGGGGGCCTCCAAGAGACCCAGTACTTC.

The chain employs TRBV19 and TRBJ2-3; 7 bases agree with TRBD2. The CDR3 covers 17 residues. The V and J ends lost 0 bases and 6 bases, in that order; junction bases with no gene match: 12. In germline, CDR1 is LNHDA, CDR2 SQIVND (reference sequence). The CDR3 DNA reads TGTGCCAGTAGTATAGATCCAGCGGGGCCCCTGGCTGATACGCAGTATTTT. Amino acid sequence: CASSIDPAGPLADTQYF. The whole variable domain, filled in from reference TRBV19 and TRBJ2-3, reads DGGITQSPKYLFRKEGQNVTLSCEQNLNHDAMYWYRQDPGQGLRLIYYSQIVNDFQKGDIAEGYSVSREKKESFPLTVTSAQKNPTAFYLCASSIDPAGPLADTQYFGPGTRLTVL.

The chain is built from TRBV5-4 and TRBJ2-7; 9 bases match TRBD1. This CDR3 spans 15 amino acids. Germline V gene data show CDR1 as SGHNT and CDR2 as YYREEE (reference sequence). V was pared by 5 bases and J by 0 bases, with 6 bases of the junction left unmatched. The CDR3 sequence: CASSLPGQGSYEQYF. Here the CDR3 DNA reads TGTGCCAGCAGTTTACCGGGACAGGGCTCCTACGAGCAGTACTTC.

The chain joins TRBV12-5 to TRBJ2-1; 7 nucleotides align to TRBD1. Per the germline V gene, CDR1 is LGHNT and CDR2 is FRNRAP. V lost 5 bases, J lost 8 bases, and 15 bases stayed unmatched. This CDR3 spans 16 amino acids. The CDR3 sequence: CASGTYRGIEGDEQFF. In nucleotides, the CDR3 is TGTGCTAGTGGTACTTACAGGGGTATAGAGGGGGATGAGCAGTTCTTC.

This chain uses TRBV5-4 with TRBJ1-6; D perhaps matches TRBD1 (5 bases). Trimming shortened V by 5 bases and J by 10 bases, and 16 bases separated the two germline ends. The CDR3 extends over 14 amino acids. Germline values: CDR1 SGHNT, CDR2 YYREEE (reference sequence). The CDR3 DNA is TGTGCCAGCAGTTTCCCAGGGCAGGGATCACCCCTCCACTTT. Translation gives CASSFPGQGSPLHF. The whole variable domain, remainder taken from reference TRBV5-4 and TRBJ1-6, is ETGVTQSPTHLIKTRGQQVTLRCSSQSGHNTVSWYQQALGQGPQFIFQYYREEENGRGNFPPRFSGLQFPNYSSELNVNALELDDSALYLCASSFPGQGSPLHFGNGTRLTVT.

This clone has more than one count but fewer than ten. Other DNA sequences within the sample encode an identical CDR3. The chain employs TRBV2 and TRBJ2-7, with 8 bases identical to TRBD2. V dropped 2 bases and J dropped 2; count of bases not matched to a gene: 5. Germline-derived CDR1 and CDR2 are SNHLY and FYNNEI. This CDR3 is built from 15 residues. The CDR3 nucleotides are TGTGCCAGCAGTGAATCGGGCGGGGGGCCCTACGAGCAGTACTTC. This sequence encodes CASSESGGGPYEQYF.

The rearrangement links TRBV5-1 to TRBJ1-2, with TRBD1 identical over 7 bases. Germline CDR1 SGHRS, CDR2 YFSETQ. The J segment lost 3 bases and the V segment lost 3 bases, leaving 2 bases of the junction unmatched. The CDR3 is made up of 13 amino acids. DNA of the CDR3: TGCGCCAGCAGCTCCGGGACAGACTATGGCTACACCTTC. Protein sequence: CASSSGTDYGYTF.

This sequence joins TRBV5-1 and TRBJ2-3; TRBD2 aligns across 8 bases. CDR3 length equals 14 residues. Germline V gene lookup returns CDR1 SGHRS and CDR2 YFSETQ. The V segment lost 4 bases and the J segment 5 bases; nucleotides outside the gene matches: 6. The CDR3 loop reads CASSTGGPGDTQYF. Written as DNA, the CDR3 is TGCGCCAGCAGCACGGGGGGGCCGGGAGATACGCAGTATTTT.

This clone was counted a single time. The rearrangement joins TRBV25-1 to TRBJ2-5, with 8 bases aligning to TRBD2. The CDR3 runs 15 residues. V was pared by 2 bases and J by 4 bases, with 6 bases of the junction left unmatched. CDR1 MGHDK and CDR2 SYGVNS come from the germline V gene. The CDR3 sequence is CASSEPGLDIETQYF. The DNA for the CDR3 is TGTGCCAGCAGTGAACCGGGACTAGATATAGAGACCCAGTACTTC.

The chain carries TRBV30 and TRBJ2-1, with 10 bases that match TRBD1. From germline, CDR1 is GTSNPN and CDR2 SVGIG (reference sequence). This CDR3 is built from 13 residues. V lost 7 bases, J lost 8 bases, and 8 bases stayed unmatched. In DNA, the CDR3 is TGTGCCTACAGACAGGGGGCGCTTCATGAGCAGTTCTTC. It is translated as CAYRQGALHEQFF.

The CDR3 DNA reads TGTGCCAGCAGCTTAGAGGCGAGGAGTCATCGAGAGACCCAGTACTTC. Translated: CASSLEARSHRETQYF. The V and J genes are TRBV7-6 and TRBJ2-5; D remains unclear. The CDR3 is made up of 16 amino acids. CDR1 SGHVS and CDR2 FNYEAQ come from the germline V gene. Trimming took 1 base from V and 4 from J, leaving 16 bases between them. The complete variable domain, with remaining parts taken from reference TRBV7-6 and TRBJ2-5, reads GAGVSQSPRYKVTKRGQDVALRCDPISGHVSLYWYRQALGQGPEFLTYFNYEAQQDKSGLPNDRFSAERPEGSISTLTIQRTEQRDSAMYRCASSLEARSHRETQYFGPGTRLLVL.

The rearrangement uses TRBV7-2 and TRBJ1-5; TRBD1 agrees at 9 bases. Looked up from germline, CDR1 is SGHTA and CDR2 is FQGNSA. Unmatched junction bases numbered 3, after V lost 0 bases and J lost 6 bases. The CDR3 covers 15 residues. The DNA of the CDR3 is TGTGCCAGCAGCTTAGCCGGGACAGGGAGTCAGCCCCAGCATTTT. It codes for CASSLAGTGSQPQHF.

V gene TRBV7-9 combines with J gene TRBJ2-3; TRBD2 might be the D (6 bases). This CDR3 has 15 amino acids. CDR1 and CDR2 from the germline V gene are SEHNR and FQNEAQ (reference sequence). Between the trimmed V and J ends, which lost 7 bases and 1 base, there was a span of 15 bases. This CDR3 reads CASTTGGGGTDTQYF. In DNA form, the CDR3 reads TGTGCCAGCACCACCGGTGGCGGGGGCACAGATACGCAGTATTTT. The variable domain in full, with the rest retrieved from reference TRBV7-9 and TRBJ2-3, is DTGVSQNPRHKITKRGQNVTFRCDPISEHNRLYWYRQTLGQGPEFLTYFQNEAQLEKSRLLSDRFSAERPKGSFSTLEIQRTEQGDSAMYLCASTTGGGGTDTQYFGPGTRLTVL.

The rearrangement uses TRBV11-2 and TRBJ2-3; no definite D call. The germline gives CDR1 SGHAT, CDR2 FQNNGV. The CDR3 loop spans 14 amino acids. V was cut by 5 bases and J by 5 bases, with 14 bases left in between. This CDR3 reads CASSIRSTLDTQYF. CDR3 coding DNA: TGTGCCAGCAGCATCAGGTCCACGCTAGATACGCAGTATTTT.